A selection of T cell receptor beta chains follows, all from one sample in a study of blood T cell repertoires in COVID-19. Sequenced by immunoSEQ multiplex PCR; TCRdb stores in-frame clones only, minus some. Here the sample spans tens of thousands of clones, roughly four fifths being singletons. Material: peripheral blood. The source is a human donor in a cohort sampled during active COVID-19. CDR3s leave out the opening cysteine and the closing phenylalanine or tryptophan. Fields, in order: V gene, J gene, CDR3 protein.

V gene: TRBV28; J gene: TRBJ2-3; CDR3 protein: ASSLSTGGAKDTQY
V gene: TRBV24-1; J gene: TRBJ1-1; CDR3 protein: ATSDSGSRGPDEAF
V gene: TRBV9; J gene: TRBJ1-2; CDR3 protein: ASSPMRVPNYGYT
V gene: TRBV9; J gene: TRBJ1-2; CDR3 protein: ASSPTGSANYGYT
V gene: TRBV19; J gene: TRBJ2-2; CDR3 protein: ASSIDTGGYTGELF
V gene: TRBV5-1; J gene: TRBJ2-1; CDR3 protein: ASSFRLAVHEQF
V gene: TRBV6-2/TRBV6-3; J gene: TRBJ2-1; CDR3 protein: ASSYPSGLAGGPRDIEQF
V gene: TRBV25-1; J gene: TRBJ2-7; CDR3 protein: ATARGPYEQY
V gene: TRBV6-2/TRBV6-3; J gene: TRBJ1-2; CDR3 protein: ASSYPGTILT
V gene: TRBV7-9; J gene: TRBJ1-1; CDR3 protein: ASSLRPEAF
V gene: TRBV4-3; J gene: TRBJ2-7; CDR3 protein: ASSQDSSGGAEQY
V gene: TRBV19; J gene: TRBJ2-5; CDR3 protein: ASSIFTGAVETQY
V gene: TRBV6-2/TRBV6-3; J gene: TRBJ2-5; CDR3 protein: ASSYSASDPQETQY
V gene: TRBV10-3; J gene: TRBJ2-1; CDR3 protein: AIAPSGYNEQF
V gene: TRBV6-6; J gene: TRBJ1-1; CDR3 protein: ASSSSDSFLNTEAF
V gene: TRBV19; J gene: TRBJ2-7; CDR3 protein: ASTSGGYEQY
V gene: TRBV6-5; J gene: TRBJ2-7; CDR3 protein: ASSSWTSGRYYEQY
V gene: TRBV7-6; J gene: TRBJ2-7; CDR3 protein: ASSLDEGSEQY
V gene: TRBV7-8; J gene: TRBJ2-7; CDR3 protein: ASSPYELAAYEQY
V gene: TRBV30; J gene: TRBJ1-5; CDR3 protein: AWGQGYQPQH
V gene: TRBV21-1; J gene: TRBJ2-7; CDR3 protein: ASSGHYEQY
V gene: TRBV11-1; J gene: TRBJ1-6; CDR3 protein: ASSLGRRNSPLH
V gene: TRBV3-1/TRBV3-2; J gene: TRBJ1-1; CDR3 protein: ASSLRHQTTEAF
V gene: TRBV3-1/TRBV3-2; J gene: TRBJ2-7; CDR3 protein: ASSQDTSVYEQY